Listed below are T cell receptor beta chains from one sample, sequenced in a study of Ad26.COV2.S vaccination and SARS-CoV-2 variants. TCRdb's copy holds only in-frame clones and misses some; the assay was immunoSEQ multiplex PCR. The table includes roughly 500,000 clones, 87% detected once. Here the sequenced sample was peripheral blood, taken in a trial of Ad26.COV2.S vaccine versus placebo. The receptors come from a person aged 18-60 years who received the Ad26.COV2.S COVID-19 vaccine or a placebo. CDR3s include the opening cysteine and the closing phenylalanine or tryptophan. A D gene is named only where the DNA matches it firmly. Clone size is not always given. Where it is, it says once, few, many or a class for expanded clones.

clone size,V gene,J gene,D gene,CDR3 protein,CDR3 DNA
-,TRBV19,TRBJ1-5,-,CASSIDPGQSNQPQHF,TGTGCCAGTAGTATAGATCCCGGGCAGAGCAATCAGCCCCAGCATTTT
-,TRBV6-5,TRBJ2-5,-,CASALVGAETQYF,TGTGCCAGCGCGTTGGTAGGAGCAGAGACCCAGTACTTC
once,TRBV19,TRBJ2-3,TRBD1,CASSADRGETDTQYF,TGTGCCAGTAGTGCCGACAGGGGCGAGACAGATACGCAGTATTTT
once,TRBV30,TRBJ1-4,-,CAWSTGSEKLFF,TGTGCCTGGAGTACAGGTAGCGAAAAACTGTTTTTT
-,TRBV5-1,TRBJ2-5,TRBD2,CASSLAAGGIGETQYF,TGCGCCAGCAGCTTGGCGGCGGGAGGAATTGGGGAGACCCAGTACTTC
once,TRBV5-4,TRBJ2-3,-,CASSLGSVAQYF,TGTGCCAGCAGCTTGGGATCCGTGGCGCAGTATTTT
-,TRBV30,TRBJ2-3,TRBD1,CAWSVRTGTDTQYF,TGTGCCTGGAGTGTACGGACAGGGACAGATACGCAGTATTTT
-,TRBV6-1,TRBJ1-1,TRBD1,CASSEGQKNTEAFF,TGTGCCAGCAGTGAGGGACAGAAGAACACTGAAGCTTTCTTT
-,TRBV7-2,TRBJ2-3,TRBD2,CASSSGLAGPNTDTQYF,TGTGCCAGCAGCTCGGGACTAGCGGGCCCGAACACAGATACGCAGTATTTT
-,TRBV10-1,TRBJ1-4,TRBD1,CASRETQGGAEKLFF,TGCGCCAGCAGGGAGACCCAGGGGGGGGCGGAAAAACTGTTTTTT
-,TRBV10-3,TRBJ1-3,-,CAISPQGLSSGNTIYF,TGTGCCATCAGCCCACAGGGCCTGAGCTCTGGAAACACCATATATTTT
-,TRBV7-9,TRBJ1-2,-,CASSLWGADGYTF,TGTGCCAGCAGCTTATGGGGGGCTGACGGCTACACCTTC
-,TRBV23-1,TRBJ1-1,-,CASSQMMRGETEAFF,TGCGCCAGCAGTCAAATGATGCGAGGGGAAACTGAAGCTTTCTTT
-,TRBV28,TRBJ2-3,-,CASSLERDTQYF,TGTGCCAGCAGCCTCGAGCGGGATACGCAGTATTTT
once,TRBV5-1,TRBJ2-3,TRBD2,CASSLGLAESTDTQYF,TGCGCCAGCAGCTTGGGGCTAGCGGAAAGCACAGATACGCAGTATTTT
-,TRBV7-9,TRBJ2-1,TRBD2,CASSLYVGTSGYNEQFF,TGTGCCAGCAGCTTGTATGTAGGGACTAGCGGGTACAATGAGCAGTTCTTC
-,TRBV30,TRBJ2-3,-,CAWSAGGTDTQYF,TGTGCCTGGAGCGCTGGAGGAACAGATACGCAGTATTTT
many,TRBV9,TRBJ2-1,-,CASSVDGGAYNEQFF,TGTGCCAGCAGCGTAGATGGGGGAGCCTACAATGAGCAGTTCTTC
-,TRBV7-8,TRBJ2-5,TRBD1,CASSSDRVETQYF,TGTGCCAGCAGCTCCGACAGGGTAGAGACCCAGTACTTC
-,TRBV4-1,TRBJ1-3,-,CASSQDVSFFGGLHSGNTIYF,TGCGCCAGCAGCCAAGATGTTTCCTTTTTTGGGGGGCTGCACTCTGGAAACACCATATATTTT
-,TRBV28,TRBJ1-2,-,CATHRAVKYDGYTF,TGTGCCACCCACAGGGCCGTGAAGTATGATGGCTACACCTTC
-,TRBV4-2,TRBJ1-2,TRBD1,CASSQEGDRGLGYTF,TGTGCCAGCAGCCAAGAGGGGGACAGGGGGTTAGGATACACCTTC
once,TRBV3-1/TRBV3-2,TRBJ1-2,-,CASSQDRGRDGYTF,TGTGCCAGCAGCCAAGATCGAGGGAGGGATGGCTACACCTTC
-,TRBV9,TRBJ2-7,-,CASSAGSRPGRYYEQYF,TGTGCCAGCAGCGCCGGTTCTAGGCCCGGGAGATACTACGAGCAGTACTTC
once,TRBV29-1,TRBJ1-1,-,CSVAGQMNTEAFF,TGCAGCGTAGCCGGACAGATGAACACTGAAGCTTTCTTT
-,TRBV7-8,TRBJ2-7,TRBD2,CASSRIAGQPYEQYF,TGTGCCAGCAGCCGAATAGCGGGCCAGCCCTACGAGCAGTACTTC
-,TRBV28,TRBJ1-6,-,CASSLGGGDNSPLHF,TGTGCCAGCAGTTTGGGGGGAGGGGATAATTCACCCCTCCACTTT
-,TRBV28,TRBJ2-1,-,CASSSTDLTDARIYNEQFF,TGTGCCAGCAGTTCAACTGACCTAACCGACGCGAGAATCTACAATGAGCAGTTCTTC
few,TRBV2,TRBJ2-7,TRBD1,CASTWDSSSYEQYF,TGTGCCAGCACTTGGGACAGCAGCTCCTACGAGCAGTACTTC
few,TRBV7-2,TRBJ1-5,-,CASSLGPSQPQHF,TGTGCCAGCAGCTTAGGGCCCTCACAGCCCCAGCATTTT
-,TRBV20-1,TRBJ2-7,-,CSARINYEQYF,TGCAGTGCTCGAATAAACTACGAGCAGTACTTC
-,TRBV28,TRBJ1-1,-,CASSLRGRWTEAFF,TGTGCCAGCAGCCTTCGCGGTCGCTGGACTGAAGCTTTCTTT
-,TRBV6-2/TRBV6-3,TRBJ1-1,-,CASSQGSEAFF,TGTGCCAGCAGTCAGGGGAGTGAAGCTTTCTTT
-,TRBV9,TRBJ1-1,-,CASSSGVFTEAFF,TGTGCCAGCAGCTCGGGGGTTTTCACTGAAGCTTTCTTT
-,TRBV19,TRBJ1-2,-,CASTVGVYGYTF,TGTGCCAGTACGGTAGGGGTCTATGGCTACACCTTC
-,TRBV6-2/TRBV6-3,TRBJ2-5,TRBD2,CASSPRLAGEETQYF,TGTGCCAGCAGTCCCAGGTTAGCGGGGGAAGAGACCCAGTACTTC
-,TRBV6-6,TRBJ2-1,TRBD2,CASSLLQVPQREGLYNEQFF,TGTGCCAGCAGCCTATTACAGGTTCCCCAGAGGGAGGGCCTTTACAATGAGCAGTTCTTC
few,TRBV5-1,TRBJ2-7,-,CASSQDQGHEQYF,TGCGCCAGCAGCCAAGACCAGGGCCACGAGCAGTACTTC
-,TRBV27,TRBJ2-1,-,CASSFEGPNNEQFF,TGTGCCAGCAGTTTCGAGGGGCCCAACAATGAGCAGTTCTTC
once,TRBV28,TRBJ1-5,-,CASSLRGRGNQPQHF,TGTGCCAGCAGTCTCAGGGGCCGCGGGAATCAGCCCCAGCATTTT
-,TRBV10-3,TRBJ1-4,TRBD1,CATAVGDSEHEKLFF,TGTGCCACGGCCGTGGGGGACAGCGAACATGAAAAACTGTTTTTT
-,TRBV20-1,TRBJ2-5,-,CSAREMGTQYF,TGCAGTGCTAGAGAGATGGGGACCCAGTACTTC
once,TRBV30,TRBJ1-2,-,CAWRQTGYTF,TGTGCCTGGAGACAGACGGGCTACACCTTC
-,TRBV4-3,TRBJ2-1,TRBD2,CASSLGLEVNEQFF,TGCGCCAGCAGCCTGGGACTAGAGGTGAATGAGCAGTTCTTC
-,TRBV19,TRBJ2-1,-,CASSIDVLMGYNEQFF,TGTGCCAGTAGTATAGACGTCTTGATGGGATACAATGAGCAGTTCTTC
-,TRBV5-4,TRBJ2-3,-,CASSSPRLSQYF,TGTGCCAGCAGCTCGCCCCGGCTTTCGCAGTATTTT
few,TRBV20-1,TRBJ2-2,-,CSAKHAGELFF,TGCAGTGCGAAACATGCCGGGGAGCTGTTTTTT
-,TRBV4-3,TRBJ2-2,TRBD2,CASSQVRAGGTGELFF,TGCGCCAGCAGCCAAGTACGAGCGGGAGGCACCGGGGAGCTGTTTTTT
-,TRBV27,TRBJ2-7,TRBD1,CASSTTPGTGLREQYF,TGTGCCAGCAGTACAACCCCAGGGACAGGCCTTCGGGAGCAGTACTTC
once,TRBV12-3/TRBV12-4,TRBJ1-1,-,CASSRGGAEAFF,TGTGCCAGCAGTCGAGGTGGCGCTGAAGCTTTCTTT
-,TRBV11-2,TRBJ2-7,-,CASSPLGGYYEQYF,TGTGCCAGCAGCCCCCTGGGCGGTTACTACGAGCAGTACTTC
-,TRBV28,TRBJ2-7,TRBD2,CASSFPGGSYEQYF,TGTGCCAGCAGTTTCCCCGGGGGGTCCTACGAGCAGTACTTC
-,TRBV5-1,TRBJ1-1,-,CASSPKAGEAFF,TGCGCCAGCAGCCCAAAGGCAGGCGAAGCTTTCTTT